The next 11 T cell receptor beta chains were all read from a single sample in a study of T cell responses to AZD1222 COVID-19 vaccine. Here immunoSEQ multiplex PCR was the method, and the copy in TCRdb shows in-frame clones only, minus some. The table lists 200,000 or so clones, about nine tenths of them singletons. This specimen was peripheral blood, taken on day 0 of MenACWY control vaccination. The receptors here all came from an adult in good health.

The CDR3 sequence is CASGLAKNIQYF. The DNA of the CDR3 is TGTGCCAGTGGGTTAGCCAAAAACATTCAGTACTTC. The chain joins TRBV19 to TRBJ2-4; no reliable D call. V dropped 8 bases and J dropped 0 bases, with 5 bases sitting between them. This CDR3 comprises 12 residues. CDR1 is LNHDA and CDR2 is SQIVND in the germline V gene (reference sequence).

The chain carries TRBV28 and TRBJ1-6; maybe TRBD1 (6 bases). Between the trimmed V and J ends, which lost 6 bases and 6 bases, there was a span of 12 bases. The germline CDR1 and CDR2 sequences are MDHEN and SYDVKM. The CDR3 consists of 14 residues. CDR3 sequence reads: CASRGDTSNSPLHF. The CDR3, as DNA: TGTGCCAGCAGAGGGGACACCTCTAATTCACCCCTCCACTTT. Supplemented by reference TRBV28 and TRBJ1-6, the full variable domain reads DVKVTQSSRYLVKRTGEKVFLECVQDMDHENMFWYRQDPGLGLRLIYFSYDVKMKEKGDIPEGYSVSREKKERFSLILESASTNQTSMYLCASRGDTSNSPLHFGNGTRLTVT.

DNA of the CDR3: TGTGCCTGGACAGGGGGCTTTGGCTACACCTTC. It is translated as CAWTGGFGYTF. This chain joins TRBV30 and TRBJ1-2; 8 nucleotides align to TRBD1. The germline V gene encodes CDR1 GTSNPN and CDR2 SVGIG (reference sequence). The CDR3 covers 11 residues. V trimming: 4 bases; J trimming: 7 bases; junction bases outside the gene matches: 2. The full variable domain, completed using reference TRBV30 and TRBJ1-2, is SQTIHQWPATLVQPVGSPLSLECTVEGTSNPNLYWYRQAAGRGLQLLFYSVGIGQISSEVPQNLSASRPQDRQFILSSKKLLLSDSGFYLCAWTGGFGYTFGSGTRLTVV.

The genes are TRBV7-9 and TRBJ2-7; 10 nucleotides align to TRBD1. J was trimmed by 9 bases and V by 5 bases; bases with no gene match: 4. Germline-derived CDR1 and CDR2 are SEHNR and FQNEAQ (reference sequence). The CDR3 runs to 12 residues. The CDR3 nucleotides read TGTGCCAGCAGCCCGGGACAGGGGATGCAGTACTTC. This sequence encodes CASSPGQGMQYF.

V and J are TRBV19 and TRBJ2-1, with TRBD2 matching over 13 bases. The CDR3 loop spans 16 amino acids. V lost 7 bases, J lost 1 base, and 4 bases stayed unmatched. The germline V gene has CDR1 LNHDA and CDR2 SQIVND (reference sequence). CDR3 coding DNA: TGTGCCAGTAAATGGACTAGCGGGGGTTCCTACAATGAGCAGTTCTTC. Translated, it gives CASKWTSGGSYNEQFF. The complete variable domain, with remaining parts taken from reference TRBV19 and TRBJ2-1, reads DGGITQSPKYLFRKEGQNVTLSCEQNLNHDAMYWYRQDPGQGLRLIYYSQIVNDFQKGDIAEGYSVSREKKESFPLTVTSAQKNPTAFYLCASKWTSGGSYNEQFFGPGTRLTVL.

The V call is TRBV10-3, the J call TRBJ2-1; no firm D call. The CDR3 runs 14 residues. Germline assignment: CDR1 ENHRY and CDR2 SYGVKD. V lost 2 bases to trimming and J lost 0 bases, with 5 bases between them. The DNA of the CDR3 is TGTGCCATCAGTGAGGCTAGCTCCTACAATGAGCAGTTCTTC. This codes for CAISEASSYNEQFF.

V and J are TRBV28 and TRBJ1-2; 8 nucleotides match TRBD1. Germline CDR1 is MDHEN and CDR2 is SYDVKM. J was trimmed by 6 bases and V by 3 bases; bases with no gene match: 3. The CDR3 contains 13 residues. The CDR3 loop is CASSLQGAHGYTF. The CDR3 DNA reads TGTGCCAGCAGTTTGCAGGGGGCGCATGGCTACACCTTC.

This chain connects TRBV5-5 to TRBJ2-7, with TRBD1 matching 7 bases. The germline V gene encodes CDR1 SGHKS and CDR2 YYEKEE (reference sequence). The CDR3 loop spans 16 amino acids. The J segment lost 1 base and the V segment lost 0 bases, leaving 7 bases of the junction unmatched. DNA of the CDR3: TGTGCCAGCAGCTTGGTTATTGGGACAGCTTCCTACGAGCAGTACTTC. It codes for CASSLVIGTASYEQYF.

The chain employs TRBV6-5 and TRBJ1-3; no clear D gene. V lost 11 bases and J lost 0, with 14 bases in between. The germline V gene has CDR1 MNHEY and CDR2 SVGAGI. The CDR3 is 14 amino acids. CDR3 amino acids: CAGSEAGSGNTIYF. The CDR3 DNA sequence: TGTGCCGGGTCCGAAGCCGGCTCTGGAAACACCATATATTTT.

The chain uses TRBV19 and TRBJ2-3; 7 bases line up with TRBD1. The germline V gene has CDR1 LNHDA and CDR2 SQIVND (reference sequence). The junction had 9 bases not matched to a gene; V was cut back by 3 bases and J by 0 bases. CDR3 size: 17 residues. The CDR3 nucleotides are TGTGCCAGTAGTATCGTCTGGACAGGAAAAAGCACAGATACGCAGTATTTT. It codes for CASSIVWTGKSTDTQYF. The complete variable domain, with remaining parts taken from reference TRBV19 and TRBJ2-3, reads DGGITQSPKYLFRKEGQNVTLSCEQNLNHDAMYWYRQDPGQGLRLIYYSQIVNDFQKGDIAEGYSVSREKKESFPLTVTSAQKNPTAFYLCASSIVWTGKSTDTQYFGPGTRLTVL.

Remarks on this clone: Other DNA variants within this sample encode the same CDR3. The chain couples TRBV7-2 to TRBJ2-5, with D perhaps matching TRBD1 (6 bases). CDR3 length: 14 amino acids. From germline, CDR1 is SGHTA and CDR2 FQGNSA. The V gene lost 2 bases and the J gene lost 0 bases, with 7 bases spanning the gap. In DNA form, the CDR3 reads TGTGCCAGCAGCTTACAGGGGTACCAAGAGACCCAGTACTTC. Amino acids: CASSLQGYQETQYF. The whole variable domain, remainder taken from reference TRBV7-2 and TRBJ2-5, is GAGVSQSPSNKVTEKGKDVELRCDPISGHTALYWYRQSLGQGLEFLIYFQGNSAPDKSGLPSDRFSAERTGGSVSTLTIQRTQQEDSAVYLCASSLQGYQETQYFGPGTRLLVL.